The clone carrying this T cell receptor beta chain was seen at least ten times. Its antigen is not known. The data are from a study of CD8 T cells in ankylosing spondylitis. Study conclusions and caveats: Within ankylosing spondylitis blood, a TCR beta motif made up of seven or eight highly homologous variants appeared to be characteristic. As reported, disease-linked clones showed significant enrichment in matched ankylosing spondylitis synovial fluid. In synovial fluid and blood from reactive arthritis, some motif variants were previously reported. Disease-linked clones displayed a CD8+ phenotype and appeared relatively rarely in peripheral blood.

In germline, CDR1 is MNHEY, CDR2 SVGEGT. This CDR3 has 12 residues. Unmatched junction bases numbered 5, after V lost 4 bases and J lost 11 bases. Each CDR3 protein is one row after TCRdb ran MiXCR on the 5' RACE reads. The profile shows around 490,000 distinct CDR3 sequences, roughly 5.3% of them singletons. The sample comprised blood, either unsorted or a sorted T cell fraction (not recorded which). The J gene is TRBJ2-1, the V gene TRBV6-2 or TRBV6-3, with 7 bases that match TRBD2. This receptor was taken from a male donor with ankylosing spondylitis. In nucleotides, the CDR3 is TGTGCCAGCAGTTTAACTAGCGCCAAGCAGTTCTTC. This encodes CASSLTSAKQFF.